The sequence of this T cell receptor (beta chain) was determined in a study of blood T cells in healthy people across ages. Whole-study results and caveats: Unknown donor CMV status possibly confounded expanded clonotype changes.

A remark on this clonotype: Antigen unknown. This may be a read error, as it is one base from a much larger clone.

The germline gives CDR1 MNHEY, CDR2 SVGEGT. The CDR3 covers 16 residues. Primers used in a second PCR of roughly 6 to 11 cycles were a sample-barcoded 5' primer and a J-beta primer mix. Each of the cDNA molecules was tagged by a template-switch adaptor with 12 random nucleotides. TCRdb analysed the 5' RACE reads with MiXCR anew, one entry per CDR3 protein. The sample has about 640,000 distinct CDR3 sequences; about 30% are singletons. The donors, all healthy, were Caucasians living in Russia, aged about 6 to 100. The sample was blood. This chain joins TRBV6-2 or TRBV6-3 and TRBJ2-7; D may be TRBD2 (7 bases). The sequence was obtained from a woman at least 80 years old in good health. The CDR3 bases are TGTGCCGGCAGTTACGAGCGCGGGGGCCTCTCCTACGAGCAGTACTTC. Translation: CAGSYERGGLSYEQYF.